This T cell receptor (beta chain) was captured in a study of T-cell memory formation after mild COVID-19. Libraries for TCRalpha and TCRbeta carried sample barcodes and unique molecular identifiers via 5'RACE. Via MiXCR, TCRdb re-called the 5' RACE reads, giving one row per CDR3 protein. In the table there are almost 45,000 distinct CDR3 sequences, approximately 7% of which are singletons. Germline V lookup: CDR1 MNHNS, CDR2 SASEGT. The CDR3 has 8 amino acids. Between the trimmed V and J ends, which lost 4 bases and 10 bases, there was a span of 1 base. This clonotype was sampled from an adult who had mild COVID-19 (a few samples of this study predate the infection). Cell type and time point are not known. The specimen sequenced was PBMCs or a T cell subset sorted from them (not recorded which). The chain is built from TRBV6-1 and TRBJ1-1; D is unclear. Here the CDR3 DNA reads TGTGCCAGCAGTGCAGCTTTCTTT. Translating it yields CASSAAFF.